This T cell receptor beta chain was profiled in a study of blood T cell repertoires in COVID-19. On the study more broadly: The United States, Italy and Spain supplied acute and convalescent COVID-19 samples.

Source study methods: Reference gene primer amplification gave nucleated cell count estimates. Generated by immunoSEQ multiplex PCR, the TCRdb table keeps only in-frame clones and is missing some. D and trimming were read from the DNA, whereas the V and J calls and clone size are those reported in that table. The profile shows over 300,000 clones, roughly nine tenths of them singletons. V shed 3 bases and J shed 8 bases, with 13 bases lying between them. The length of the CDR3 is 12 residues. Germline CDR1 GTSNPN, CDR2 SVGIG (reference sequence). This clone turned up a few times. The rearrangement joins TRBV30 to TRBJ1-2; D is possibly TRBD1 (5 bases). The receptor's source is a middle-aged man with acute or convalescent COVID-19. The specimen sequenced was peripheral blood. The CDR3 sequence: CAWSPDGAGYTF. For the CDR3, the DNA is TGTGCCTGGAGCCCAGATGGGGCGGGCTACACCTTC.